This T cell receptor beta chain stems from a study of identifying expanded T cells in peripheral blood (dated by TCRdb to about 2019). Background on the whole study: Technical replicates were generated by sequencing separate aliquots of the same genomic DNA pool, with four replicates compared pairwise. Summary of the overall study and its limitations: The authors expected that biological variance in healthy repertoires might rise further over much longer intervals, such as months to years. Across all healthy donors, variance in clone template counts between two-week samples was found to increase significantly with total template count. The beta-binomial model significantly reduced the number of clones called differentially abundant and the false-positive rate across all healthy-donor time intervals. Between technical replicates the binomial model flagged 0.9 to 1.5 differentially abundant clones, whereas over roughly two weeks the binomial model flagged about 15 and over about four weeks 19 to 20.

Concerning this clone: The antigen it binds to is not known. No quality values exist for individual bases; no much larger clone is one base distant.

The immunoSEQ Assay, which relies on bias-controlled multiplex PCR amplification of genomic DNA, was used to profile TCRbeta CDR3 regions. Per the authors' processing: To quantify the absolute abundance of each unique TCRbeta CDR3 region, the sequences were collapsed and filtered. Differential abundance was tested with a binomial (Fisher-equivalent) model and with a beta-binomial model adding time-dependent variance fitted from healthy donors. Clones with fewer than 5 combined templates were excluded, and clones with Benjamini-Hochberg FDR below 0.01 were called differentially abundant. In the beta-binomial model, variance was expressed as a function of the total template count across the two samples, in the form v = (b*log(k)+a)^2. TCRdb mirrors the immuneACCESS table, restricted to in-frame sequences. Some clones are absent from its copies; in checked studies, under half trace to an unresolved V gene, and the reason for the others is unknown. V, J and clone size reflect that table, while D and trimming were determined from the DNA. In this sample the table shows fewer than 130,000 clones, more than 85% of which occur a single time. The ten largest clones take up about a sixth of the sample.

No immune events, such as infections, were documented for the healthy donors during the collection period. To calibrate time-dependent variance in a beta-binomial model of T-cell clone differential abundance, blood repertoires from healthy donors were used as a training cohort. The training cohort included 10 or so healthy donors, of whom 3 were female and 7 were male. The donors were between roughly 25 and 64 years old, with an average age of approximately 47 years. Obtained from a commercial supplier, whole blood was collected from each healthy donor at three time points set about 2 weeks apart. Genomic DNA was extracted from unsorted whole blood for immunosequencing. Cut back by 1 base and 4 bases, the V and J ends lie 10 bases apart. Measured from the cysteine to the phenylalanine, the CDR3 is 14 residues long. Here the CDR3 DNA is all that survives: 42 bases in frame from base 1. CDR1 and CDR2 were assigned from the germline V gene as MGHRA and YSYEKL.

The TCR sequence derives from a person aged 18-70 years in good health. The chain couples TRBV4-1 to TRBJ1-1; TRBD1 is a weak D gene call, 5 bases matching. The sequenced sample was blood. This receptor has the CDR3 CASSQVGGSTEAFF. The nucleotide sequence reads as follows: TGCGCCAGCAGCCAAGTCGGGGGGTCCACTGAAGCTTTCTTT.